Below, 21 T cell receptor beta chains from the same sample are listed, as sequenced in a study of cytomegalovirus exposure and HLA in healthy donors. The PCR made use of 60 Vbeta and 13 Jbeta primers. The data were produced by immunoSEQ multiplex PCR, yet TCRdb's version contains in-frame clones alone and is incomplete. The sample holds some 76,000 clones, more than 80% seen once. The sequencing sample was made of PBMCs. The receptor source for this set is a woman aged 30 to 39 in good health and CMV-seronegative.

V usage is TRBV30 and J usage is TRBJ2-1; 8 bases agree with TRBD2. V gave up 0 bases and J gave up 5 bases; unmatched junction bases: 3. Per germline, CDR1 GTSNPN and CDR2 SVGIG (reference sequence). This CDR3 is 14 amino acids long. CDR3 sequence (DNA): TGTGCCTGGAGTGTAGCGGGAGTTAACAATGAGCAGTTCTTC. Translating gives CAWSVAGVNNEQFF.

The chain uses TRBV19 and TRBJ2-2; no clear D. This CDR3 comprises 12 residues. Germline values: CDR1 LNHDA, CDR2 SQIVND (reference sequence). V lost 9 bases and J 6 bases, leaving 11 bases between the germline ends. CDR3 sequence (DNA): TGTGCCAGCCATAACCGAGCCGGGGAGCTGTTTTTT. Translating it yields CASHNRAGELFF. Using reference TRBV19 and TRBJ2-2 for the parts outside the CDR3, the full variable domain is DGGITQSPKYLFRKEGQNVTLSCEQNLNHDAMYWYRQDPGQGLRLIYYSQIVNDFQKGDIAEGYSVSREKKESFPLTVTSAQKNPTAFYLCASHNRAGELFFGEGSRLTVL.

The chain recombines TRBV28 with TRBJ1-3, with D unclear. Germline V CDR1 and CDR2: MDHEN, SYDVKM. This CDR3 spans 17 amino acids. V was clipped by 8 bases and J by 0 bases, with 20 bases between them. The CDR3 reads CASFFGGWASSGNTIYF. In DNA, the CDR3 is TGTGCCAGCTTCTTTGGAGGGTGGGCCAGCTCTGGAAACACCATATATTTT.

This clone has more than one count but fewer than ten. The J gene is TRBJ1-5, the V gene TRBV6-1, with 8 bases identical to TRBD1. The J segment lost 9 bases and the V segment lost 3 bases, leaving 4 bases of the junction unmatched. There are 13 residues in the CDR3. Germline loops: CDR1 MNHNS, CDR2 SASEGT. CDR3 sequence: CASSDRDRGPQHF. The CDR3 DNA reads TGTGCCAGCAGTGATCGAGACAGGGGGCCCCAGCATTTT.

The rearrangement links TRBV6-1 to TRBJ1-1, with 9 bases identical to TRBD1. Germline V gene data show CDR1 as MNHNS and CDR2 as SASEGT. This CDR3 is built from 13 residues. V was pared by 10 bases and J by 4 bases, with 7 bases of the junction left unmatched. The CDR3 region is CAIRGTGSTEAFF. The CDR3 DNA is TGTGCCATCCGGGGGACAGGGAGCACTGAAGCTTTCTTT.

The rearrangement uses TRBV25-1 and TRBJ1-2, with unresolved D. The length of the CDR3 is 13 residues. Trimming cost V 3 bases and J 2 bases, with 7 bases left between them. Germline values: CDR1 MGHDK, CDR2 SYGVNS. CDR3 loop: CASSEHQNYGYTF. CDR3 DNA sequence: TGTGCCAGCAGTGAGCACCAGAACTATGGCTACACCTTC.

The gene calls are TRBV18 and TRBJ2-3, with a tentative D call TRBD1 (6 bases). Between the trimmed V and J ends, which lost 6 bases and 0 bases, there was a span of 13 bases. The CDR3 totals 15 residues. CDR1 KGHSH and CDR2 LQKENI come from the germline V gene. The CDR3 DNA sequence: TGTGCCAGCTCGTCCAGACAGGCTAGCACAGATACGCAGTATTTT. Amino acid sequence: CASSSRQASTDTQYF.

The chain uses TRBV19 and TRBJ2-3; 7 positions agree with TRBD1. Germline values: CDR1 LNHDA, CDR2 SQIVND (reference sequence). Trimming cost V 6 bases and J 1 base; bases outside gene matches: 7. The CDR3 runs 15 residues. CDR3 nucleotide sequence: TGTGCCAGTAGACCTGACAGGGTTCGCACAGATACGCAGTATTTT. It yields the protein CASRPDRVRTDTQYF. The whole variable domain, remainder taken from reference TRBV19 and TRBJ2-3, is DGGITQSPKYLFRKEGQNVTLSCEQNLNHDAMYWYRQDPGQGLRLIYYSQIVNDFQKGDIAEGYSVSREKKESFPLTVTSAQKNPTAFYLCASRPDRVRTDTQYFGPGTRLTVL.

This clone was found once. The CDR3 reads CASSSQTGSPYGYTF. The CDR3 DNA reads TGTGCCAGCAGCTCCCAGACAGGGAGTCCCTATGGCTACACCTTC. The J gene is TRBJ1-2, the V gene TRBV7-2; 7 bases line up with TRBD1. The junction had 9 bases not matched to a gene; V was cut back by 4 bases and J by 4 bases. This CDR3 is 15 amino acids long. The V gene's germline CDR1 is SGHTA and CDR2 FQGNSA.

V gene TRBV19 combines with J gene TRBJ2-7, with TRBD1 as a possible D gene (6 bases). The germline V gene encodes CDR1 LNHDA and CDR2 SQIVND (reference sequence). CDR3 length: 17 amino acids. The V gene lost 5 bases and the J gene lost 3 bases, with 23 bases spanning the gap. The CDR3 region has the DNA TGTGCCAGTAGTCCCCTAAACCTCGGGACACAATTCTACGAGCAGTACTTC. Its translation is CASSPLNLGTQFYEQYF.

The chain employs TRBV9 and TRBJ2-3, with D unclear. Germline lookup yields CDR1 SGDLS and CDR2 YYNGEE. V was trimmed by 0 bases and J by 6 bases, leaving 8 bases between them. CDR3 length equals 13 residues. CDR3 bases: TGTGCCAGCAGCGTAGAACTGCTGGATACGCAGTATTTT. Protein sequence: CASSVELLDTQYF.

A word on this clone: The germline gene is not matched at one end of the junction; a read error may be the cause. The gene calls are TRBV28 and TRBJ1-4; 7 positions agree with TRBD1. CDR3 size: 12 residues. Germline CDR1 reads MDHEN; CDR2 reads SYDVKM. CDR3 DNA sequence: TGTACCAGCAGTCTCGTGCAGGGGGAACTGTTTTTT. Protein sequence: CTSSLVQGELFF.

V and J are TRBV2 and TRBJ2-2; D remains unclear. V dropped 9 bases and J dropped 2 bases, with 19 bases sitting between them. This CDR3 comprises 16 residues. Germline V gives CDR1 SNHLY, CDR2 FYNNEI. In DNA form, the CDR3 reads TGTGCCAGTACTTTCGATCCTTCACCTAACACCGGGGAGCTGTTTTTT. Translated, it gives CASTFDPSPNTGELFF.

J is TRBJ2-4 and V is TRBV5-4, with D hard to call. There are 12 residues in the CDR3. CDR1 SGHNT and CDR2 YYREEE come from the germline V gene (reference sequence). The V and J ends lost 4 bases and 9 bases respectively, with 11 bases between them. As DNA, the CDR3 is TGTGCCAGCAGCCCTTACTCGGGCATTCAGTACTTC. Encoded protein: CASSPYSGIQYF.

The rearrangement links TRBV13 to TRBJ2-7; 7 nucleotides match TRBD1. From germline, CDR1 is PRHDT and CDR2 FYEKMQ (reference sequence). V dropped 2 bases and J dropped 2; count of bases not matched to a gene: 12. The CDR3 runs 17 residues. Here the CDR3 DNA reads TGTGCCAGCAGCTTAAGTTTGATCCGACAGGGAACCTACGAGCAGTACTTC. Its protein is CASSLSLIRQGTYEQYF.

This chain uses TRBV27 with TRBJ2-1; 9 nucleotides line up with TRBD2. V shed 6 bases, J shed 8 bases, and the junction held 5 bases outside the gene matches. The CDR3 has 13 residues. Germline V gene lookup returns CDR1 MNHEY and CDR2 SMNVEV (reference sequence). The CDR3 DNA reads TGTGCCAGCAGGACTAGCGGTAACGATGAGCAGTTCTTC. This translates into CASRTSGNDEQFF.

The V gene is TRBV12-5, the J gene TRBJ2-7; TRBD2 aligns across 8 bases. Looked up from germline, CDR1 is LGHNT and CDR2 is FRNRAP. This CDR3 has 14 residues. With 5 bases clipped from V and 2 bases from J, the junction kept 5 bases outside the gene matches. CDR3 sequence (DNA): TGTGCTAGTGGTCCTCGGGGGGGGACCTACGAGCAGTACTTC. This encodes CASGPRGGTYEQYF.

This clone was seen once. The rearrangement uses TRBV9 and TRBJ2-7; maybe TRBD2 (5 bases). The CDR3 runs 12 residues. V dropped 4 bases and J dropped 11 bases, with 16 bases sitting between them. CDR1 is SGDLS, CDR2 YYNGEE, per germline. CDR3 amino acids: CASSLAGTGEYF. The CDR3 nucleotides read TGTGCCAGCAGCCTAGCTGGAACTGGAGAGTACTTC.

This CDR3 is CASSETGGAFGYTF. CDR3 nucleotides: TGTGCCAGCAGTGAGACAGGGGGCGCCTTTGGCTACACCTTC. J is TRBJ1-2 and V is TRBV6-1, with 10 bases that match TRBD1. This CDR3 spans 14 amino acids. V trimming: 3 bases; J trimming: 7 bases; junction bases outside the gene matches: 5. The germline gives CDR1 MNHNS, CDR2 SASEGT.

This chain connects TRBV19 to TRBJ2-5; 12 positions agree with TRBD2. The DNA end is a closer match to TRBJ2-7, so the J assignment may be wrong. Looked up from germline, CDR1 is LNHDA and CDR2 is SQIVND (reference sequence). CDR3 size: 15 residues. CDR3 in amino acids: CASSISSGRGYEQYF. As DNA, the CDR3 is TGTGCCAGTAGTATATCTAGCGGGAGGGGGTACGAGCAGTACTTC.

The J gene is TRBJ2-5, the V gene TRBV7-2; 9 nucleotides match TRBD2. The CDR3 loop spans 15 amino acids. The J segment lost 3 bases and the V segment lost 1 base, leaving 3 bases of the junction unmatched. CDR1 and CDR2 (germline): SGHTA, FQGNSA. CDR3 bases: TGTGCCAGCAGCTTAGGCCCTAGCGGGGAAGAGACCCAGTACTTC. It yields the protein CASSLGPSGEETQYF.